What follows are 15 T cell receptor beta chains derived from one specimen sequenced in a study of human T cells and chemical hapten exposure. Time point indicated: patch test 2, 6 weeks after DPC sensitization. Treatment reported: therapeutic diphenylcyclopropenone sensitization with weekly scalp DPC. MiXCR was run by TCRdb on the RACE reads, yielding one entry per CDR3 protein. Of approximately 110,000 distinct CDR3 sequences listed, roughly a tenth are singletons. Specimen: whole blood, collected in connection with sensitization to the hapten diphenylcyclopropenone (DPC). These receptors all stem from a woman aged 40 to 50 with alopecia areata. Some clones in this sample may be carry-over from other donors' samples.

This clonotype was picked up a small number of times. V is TRBV13 and J is TRBJ2-3; D is uncertain. Germline-derived CDR1 and CDR2 are PRHDT and FYEKMQ (reference sequence). There are 14 residues in the CDR3. With 2 bases removed from V and 0 bases from J, the gap between germline ends came to 6 bases. For the CDR3, the DNA is TGTGCCAGCAGCTTACGCCAGAGCACAGATACGCAGTATTTT. Residues: CASSLRQSTDTQYF.

The sample holds a few counts of this clonotype. This chain connects TRBV24-1 to TRBJ2-1; 9 bases align to TRBD1. The CDR3 spans 15 residues. Losses at the gene ends were 6 bases for V and 5 bases for J; bases not matched to a gene: 7. Germline V lookup: CDR1 KGHDR, CDR2 SFDVKD. The DNA for the CDR3 is TGTGCCACCAGTTTCTCCGGGACAGGGAACAATGAGCAGTTCTTC. Protein sequence: CATSFSGTGNNEQFF.

The sample holds a few counts of this clonotype. The chain is built from TRBV7-9 and TRBJ1-2; D ambiguous. Looked up from germline, CDR1 is SEHNR and CDR2 is FQNEAQ (reference sequence). V lost 5 bases and J 2 bases, leaving 12 bases between the germline ends. CDR3 length: 14 residues. CDR3 nucleotide sequence: TGTGCCAGCAGCCGCCAGACGGAGAACTATGGCTACACCTTC. It specifies CASSRQTENYGYTF. Based on the CDR3 plus reference TRBV7-9 and TRBJ1-2, the full variable domain is DTGVSQNPRHKITKRGQNVTFRCDPISEHNRLYWYRQTLGQGPEFLTYFQNEAQLEKSRLLSDRFSAERPKGSFSTLEIQRTEQGDSAMYLCASSRQTENYGYTFGSGTRLTVV.

In this sample, this clonotype turned up many times. The chain recombines TRBV18 with TRBJ2-5; D gene uncertain. The CDR3 extends over 14 amino acids. Per the germline V gene, CDR1 is KGHSH and CDR2 is LQKENI. Trimming removed 2 bases at V and 3 bases at J, with 10 bases between. CDR3 coding DNA: TGTGCCAGCTCACCAGTCACAGTGGAAGAGACCCAGTACTTC. Its protein product is CASSPVTVEETQYF. The full variable domain, with the rest looked up from reference TRBV18 and TRBJ2-5, is NAGVMQNPRHLVRRRGQEARLRCSPMKGHSHVYWYRQLPEEGLKFMVYLQKENIIDESGMPKERFSAEFPKEGPSILRIQQVVRGDSAAYFCASSPVTVEETQYFGPGTRLLVL.

The gene calls are TRBV4-3 and TRBJ2-3; 11 bases map to TRBD2. The CDR3 is 18 amino acids. Germline trimming cut 0 bases from V and 5 bases from J; bases unmatched to any gene: 10. Germline assignment: CDR1 LGHNA and CDR2 YSLEER. In DNA form, the CDR3 reads TGCGCCAGCAGCCAAGAGACTAGCGGGGACGGCCGGGGAGATACGCAGTATTTT. Translated: CASSQETSGDGRGDTQYF.

This clonotype has a count of ten or more. The chain employs TRBV7-9 and TRBJ1-3; TRBD1 might be the D (5 bases). V was trimmed by 4 bases and J by 1 base, leaving 17 bases between them. The germline V gene has CDR1 SEHNR and CDR2 FQNEAQ (reference sequence). The CDR3 consists of 17 residues. DNA of the CDR3: TGTGCCAGCAGCTCCCCGTTCCTAGGGACTTCTGGAAACACCATATATTTT. Residues: CASSSPFLGTSGNTIYF.

This clonotype was counted between two and nine times. This chain connects TRBV18 to TRBJ2-7; the D gene is possibly TRBD2 (6 bases). Between the trimmed V and J ends, which lost 2 bases and 0 bases, there was a span of 11 bases. The CDR3 loop spans 15 amino acids. CDR1 is KGHSH and CDR2 is LQKENI in the germline V gene. CDR3 loop: CASSPGEALSYEQYF. The CDR3 coding sequence is TGTGCCAGCTCACCAGGGGAGGCCCTCTCCTACGAGCAGTACTTC.

This clonotype was found once. With a much larger clone just one base away, this may be a read error. This sequence joins TRBV4-2 and TRBJ1-5; 8 bases agree with TRBD1. This CDR3 comprises 17 residues. Per the germline V gene, CDR1 is LGHNA and CDR2 is YNFKEQ. V trimming: 0 bases; J trimming: 4 bases; junction bases outside the gene matches: 8. The CDR3 nucleotides are TGTGCCAGCAGCCAAGAACTTCCGGACAGGGAAAATCAGCCCCAGCATTTT. Amino acids: CASSQELPDRENQPQHF.

This chain links TRBV19 with TRBJ2-7; possibly TRBD1 or TRBD2 for D (5 bases each). The CDR3 is made up of 16 amino acids. With 2 bases removed from V and 6 bases from J, the gap between germline ends came to 20 bases. Germline CDR1 and CDR2: LNHDA and SQIVND (reference sequence). The CDR3 DNA reads TGTGCCAGTAGTATAAACTATGGGGACCAACTTGGCGAGCAGTACTTC. Its protein product is CASSINYGDQLGEQYF.

The chain employs TRBV11-2 and TRBJ2-1; possibly TRBD2 for D (6 bases). The CDR3 totals 16 residues. Germline V gene lookup returns CDR1 SGHAT and CDR2 FQNNGV. Trimming took 4 bases from V and 3 from J, leaving 16 bases between them. CDR3 bases: TGTGCCAGCAGCTCGGCGGTGGGACTCTTCTACAATGAGCAGTTCTTC. This gives the protein CASSSAVGLFYNEQFF.

The rearrangement uses TRBV9 and TRBJ2-2, with D maybe TRBD1 (6 bases). Germline V gene sequence: CDR1 SGDLS, CDR2 YYNGEE. The CDR3 consists of 15 residues. Trimming shortened V by 7 bases and J by 2 bases, and 15 bases separated the two germline ends. The CDR3 reads CASGGSNVNTGELFF. DNA of the CDR3: TGTGCCAGCGGGGGCAGCAACGTAAACACCGGGGAGCTGTTTTTT.

This clonotype came up a few times. V usage is TRBV6-2 or TRBV6-3 and J usage is TRBJ1-5; D is ambiguous. In germline, CDR1 is MNHEY, CDR2 SVGEGT. The CDR3 totals 14 residues. The germline V and J ends were trimmed by 8 bases and 7 bases, with 18 bases remaining between them. The CDR3 coding sequence is TGTGCCAGCGCCGTCCCCGGGTTTTTACAGCCCCAGCATTTT. This gives the protein CASAVPGFLQPQHF.

This clonotype appeared many times. The gene calls are TRBV29-1 and TRBJ2-7; D is unclear. Germline lookup yields CDR1 SQVTM and CDR2 ANQGSEA. V was trimmed by 1 base and J by 3 bases, leaving 4 bases between them. The length of the CDR3 is 11 residues. DNA of the CDR3: TGCAGCGTTGAAGCCGGCTACGAGCAGTACTTC. It is translated as CSVEAGYEQYF.

The chain couples TRBV20-1 to TRBJ2-2; D gene unclear. Trimming took 2 bases from V and 3 from J, leaving 7 bases between them. CDR1 is DFQATT and CDR2 is SNEGSKA in the germline V gene (reference sequence). This CDR3 spans 13 amino acids. CDR3 nucleotides: TGCAGTGCTAGAAGGTCATACACCGGGGAGCTGTTTTTT. It is translated as CSARRSYTGELFF.

This clonotype was observed many times. This sequence joins TRBV5-6 and TRBJ1-5; no firm D call. The germline V gene encodes CDR1 SGHDT and CDR2 YYEEEE. Trimming took 3 bases from V and 2 from J, leaving 12 bases between them. This CDR3 contains 15 residues. This chain's CDR3 is CASSSSRQRNQPQHF. The DNA for the CDR3 is TGTGCCAGCAGCTCTTCGAGGCAGCGCAATCAGCCCCAGCATTTT.